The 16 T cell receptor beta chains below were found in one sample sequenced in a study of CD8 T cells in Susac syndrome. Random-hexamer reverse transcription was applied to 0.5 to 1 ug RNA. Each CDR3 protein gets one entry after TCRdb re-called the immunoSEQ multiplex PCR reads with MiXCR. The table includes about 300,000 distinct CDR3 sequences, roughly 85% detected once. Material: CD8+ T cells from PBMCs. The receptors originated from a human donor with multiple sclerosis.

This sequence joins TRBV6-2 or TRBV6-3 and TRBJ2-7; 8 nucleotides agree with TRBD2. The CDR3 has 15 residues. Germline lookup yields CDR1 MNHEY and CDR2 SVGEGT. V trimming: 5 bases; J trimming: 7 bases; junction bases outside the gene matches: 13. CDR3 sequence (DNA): TGTGCCAGCAGTCATGGAGCGGGAGTCTCGCGGGAGCAGTACTTC. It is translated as CASSHGAGVSREQYF.

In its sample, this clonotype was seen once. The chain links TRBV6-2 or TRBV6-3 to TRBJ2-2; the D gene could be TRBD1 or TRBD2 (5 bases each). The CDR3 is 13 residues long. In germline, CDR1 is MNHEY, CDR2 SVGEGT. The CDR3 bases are TGTGCGGCCGGGACGGTGAACACCGGGGAGCTGTTTTTT. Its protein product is CAAGTVNTGELFF.

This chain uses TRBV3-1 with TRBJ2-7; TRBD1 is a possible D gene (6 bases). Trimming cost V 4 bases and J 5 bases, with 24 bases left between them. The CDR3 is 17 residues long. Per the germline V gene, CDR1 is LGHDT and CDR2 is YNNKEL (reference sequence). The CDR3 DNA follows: TGTGCCAGCAGCCCACCCGGGACACCTCTGACTCTCCACGAGCAGTACTTC. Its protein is CASSPPGTPLTLHEQYF.

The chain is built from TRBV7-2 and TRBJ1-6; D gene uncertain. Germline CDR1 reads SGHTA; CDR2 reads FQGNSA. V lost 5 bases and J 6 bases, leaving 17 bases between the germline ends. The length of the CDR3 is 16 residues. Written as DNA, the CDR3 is TGTGCCAGCAGCCAGCTAAGTGTGAGACGTAATTCACCCCTCCACTTT. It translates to CASSQLSVRRNSPLHF.

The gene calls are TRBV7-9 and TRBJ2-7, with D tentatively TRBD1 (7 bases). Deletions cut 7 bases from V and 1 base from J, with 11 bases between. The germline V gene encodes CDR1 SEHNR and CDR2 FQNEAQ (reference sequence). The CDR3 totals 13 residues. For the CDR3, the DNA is TGTGCCAGCACCCAGGGGGGATCCTACGAGCAGTACTTC. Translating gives CASTQGGSYEQYF.

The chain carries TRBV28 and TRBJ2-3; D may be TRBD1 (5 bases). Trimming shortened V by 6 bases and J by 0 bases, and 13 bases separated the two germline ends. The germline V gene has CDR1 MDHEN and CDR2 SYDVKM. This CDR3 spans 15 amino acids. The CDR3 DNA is TGTGCCAGCAGCCCAGGGCAATCTAGCACAGATACGCAGTATTTT. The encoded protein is CASSPGQSSTDTQYF.

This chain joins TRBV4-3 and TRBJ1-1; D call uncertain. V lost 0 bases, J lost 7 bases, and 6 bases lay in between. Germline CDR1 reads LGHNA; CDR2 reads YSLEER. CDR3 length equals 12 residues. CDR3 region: CASSQDWDEAFF. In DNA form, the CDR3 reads TGCGCCAGCAGCCAAGATTGGGATGAAGCTTTCTTT.

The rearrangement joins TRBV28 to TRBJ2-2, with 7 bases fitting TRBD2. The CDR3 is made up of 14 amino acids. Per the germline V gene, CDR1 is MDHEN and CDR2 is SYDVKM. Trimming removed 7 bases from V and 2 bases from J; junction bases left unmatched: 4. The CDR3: CASNRDYNTGELFF. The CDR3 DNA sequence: TGTGCCAGCAACCGGGACTACAACACCGGGGAGCTGTTTTTT.

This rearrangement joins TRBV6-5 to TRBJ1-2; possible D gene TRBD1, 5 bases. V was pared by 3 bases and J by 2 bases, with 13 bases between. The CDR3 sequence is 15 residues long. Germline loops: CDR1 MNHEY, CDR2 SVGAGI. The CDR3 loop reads CASSYGSGTNYGYTF. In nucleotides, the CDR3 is TGTGCCAGCAGTTATGGGTCAGGGACCAACTATGGCTACACCTTC.

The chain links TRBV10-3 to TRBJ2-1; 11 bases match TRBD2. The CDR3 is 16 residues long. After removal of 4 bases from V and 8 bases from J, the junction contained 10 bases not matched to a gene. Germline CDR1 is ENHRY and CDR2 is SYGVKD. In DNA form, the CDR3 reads TGTGCCATCAGTGCCTTCCCGACTAGCGGGATTGATGAGCAGTTCTTC. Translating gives CAISAFPTSGIDEQFF.

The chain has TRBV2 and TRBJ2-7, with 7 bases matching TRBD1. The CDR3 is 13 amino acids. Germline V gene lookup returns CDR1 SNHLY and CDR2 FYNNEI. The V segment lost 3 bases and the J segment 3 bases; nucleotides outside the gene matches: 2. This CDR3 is CASSEGQIYEQYF. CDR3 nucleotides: TGTGCCAGCAGTGAGGGACAGATCTACGAGCAGTACTTC.

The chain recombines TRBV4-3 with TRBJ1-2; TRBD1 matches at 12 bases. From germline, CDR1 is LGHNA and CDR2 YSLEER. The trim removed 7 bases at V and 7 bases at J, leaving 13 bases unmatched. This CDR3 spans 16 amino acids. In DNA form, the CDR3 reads TGCGCCAGCACCCTCATTTTCAGGGACAGGGGGCCTGGCTACACCTTC. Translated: CASTLIFRDRGPGYTF.

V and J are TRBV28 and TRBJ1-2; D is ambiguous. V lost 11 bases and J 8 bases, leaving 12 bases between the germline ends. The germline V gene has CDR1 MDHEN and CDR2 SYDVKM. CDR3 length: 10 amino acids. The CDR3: CAAEGVGYTF. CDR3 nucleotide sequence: TGTGCCGCAGAGGGAGTCGGCTACACCTTC.

Here the CDR3 DNA reads TGCAGTGCCCCGAGGGGGGCGATTAATGAAAAACTGTTTTTT. It yields the protein CSAPRGAINEKLFF. V gene TRBV20-1 combines with J gene TRBJ1-4; D perhaps matches TRBD1 (6 bases). Germline V gene data show CDR1 as DFQATT and CDR2 as SNEGSKA (reference sequence). V lost 6 bases and J 4 bases, leaving 15 bases between the germline ends. The CDR3 has 14 residues.

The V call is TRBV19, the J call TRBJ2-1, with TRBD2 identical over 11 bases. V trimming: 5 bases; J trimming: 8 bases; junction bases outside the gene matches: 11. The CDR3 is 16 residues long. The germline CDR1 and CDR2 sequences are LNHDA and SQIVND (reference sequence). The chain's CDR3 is CASSPIAGGAWDEQFF. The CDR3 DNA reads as TGTGCCAGTAGTCCTATAGCGGGAGGGGCCTGGGATGAGCAGTTCTTC.

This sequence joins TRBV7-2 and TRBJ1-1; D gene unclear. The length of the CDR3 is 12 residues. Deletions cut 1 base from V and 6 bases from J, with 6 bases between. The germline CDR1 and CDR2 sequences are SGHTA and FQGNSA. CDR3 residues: CASSLGSPEAFF. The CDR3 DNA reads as TGTGCCAGCAGCTTAGGGTCACCTGAAGCTTTCTTT.